A single TCR beta chain is shown here with its context. In TCRdb, the 5' RACE reads were re-called with MiXCR into one record per CDR3 protein. The profile shows about 270,000 distinct CDR3 sequences, roughly 16% of them singletons. The data originate from a study of T-cell memory formation after mild COVID-19. This CDR3 spans 14 amino acids. Looked up from germline, CDR1 is KGHSH and CDR2 is LQKENI. The ends were cut back, 3 bases at V and 6 bases at J, with 13 bases in the middle. Sequencing input: PBMCs or a T cell subset sorted from them (not recorded which). The clonotype comes from a man in his late teens or twenties who had mild COVID-19 (a few samples of this study predate the infection). Cell type and time point are not known. The chain links TRBV18 to TRBJ2-3; D is undetermined. CDR3 region: CASSPGLFPDTQYF. CDR3 nucleotides: TGTGCCAGCTCACCGGGTCTTTTCCCGGATACGCAGTATTTT.